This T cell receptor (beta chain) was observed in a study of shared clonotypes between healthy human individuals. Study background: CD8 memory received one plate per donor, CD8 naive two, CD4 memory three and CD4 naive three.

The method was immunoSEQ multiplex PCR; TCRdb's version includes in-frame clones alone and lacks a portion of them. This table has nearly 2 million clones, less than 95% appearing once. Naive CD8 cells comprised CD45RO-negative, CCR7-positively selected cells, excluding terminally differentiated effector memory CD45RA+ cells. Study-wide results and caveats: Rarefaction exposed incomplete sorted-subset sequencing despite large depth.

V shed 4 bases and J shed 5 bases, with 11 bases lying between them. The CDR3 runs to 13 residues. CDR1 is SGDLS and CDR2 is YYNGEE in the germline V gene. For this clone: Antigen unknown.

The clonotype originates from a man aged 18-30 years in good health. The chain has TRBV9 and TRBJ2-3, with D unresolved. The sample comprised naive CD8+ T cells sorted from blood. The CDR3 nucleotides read TGTGCCAGCAGCTTCCGTCTTAAAGATACGCAGTATTTT. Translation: CASSFRLKDTQYF.